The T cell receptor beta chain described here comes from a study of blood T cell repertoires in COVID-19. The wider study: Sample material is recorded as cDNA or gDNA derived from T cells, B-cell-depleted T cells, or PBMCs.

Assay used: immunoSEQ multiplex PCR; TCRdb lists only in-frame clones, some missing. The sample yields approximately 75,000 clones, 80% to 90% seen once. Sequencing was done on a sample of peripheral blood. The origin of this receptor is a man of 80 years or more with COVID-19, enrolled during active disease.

CDR3 sequence: CASSLIRANTGELFF. The CDR3, as DNA: TGCGCCAGCAGCTTGATACGGGCGAACACCGGGGAGCTGTTTTTT. The rearrangement uses TRBV5-1 and TRBJ2-2; no definite D call. Trimming took off 1 base at V and 0 bases at J, with 7 bases between the two ends. From germline, CDR1 is SGHRS and CDR2 YFSETQ. The CDR3 spans 15 residues.